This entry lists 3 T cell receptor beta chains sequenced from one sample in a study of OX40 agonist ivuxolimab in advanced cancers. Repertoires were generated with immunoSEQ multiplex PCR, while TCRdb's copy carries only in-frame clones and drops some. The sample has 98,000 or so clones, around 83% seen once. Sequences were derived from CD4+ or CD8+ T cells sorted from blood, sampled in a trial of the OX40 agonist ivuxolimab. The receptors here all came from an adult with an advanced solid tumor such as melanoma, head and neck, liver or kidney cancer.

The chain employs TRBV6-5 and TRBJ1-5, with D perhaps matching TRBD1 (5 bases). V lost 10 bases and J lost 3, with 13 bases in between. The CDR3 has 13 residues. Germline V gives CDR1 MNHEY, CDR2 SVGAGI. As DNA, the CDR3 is TGTGCCACCAAACGGGACCTCAATCAGCCCCAGCATTTT. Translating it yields CATKRDLNQPQHF.

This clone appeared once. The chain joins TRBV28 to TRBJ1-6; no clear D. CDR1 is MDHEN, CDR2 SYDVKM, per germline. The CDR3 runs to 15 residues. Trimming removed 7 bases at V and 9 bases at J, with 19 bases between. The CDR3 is CASNSWGGGSSPLHF. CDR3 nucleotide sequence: TGTGCCAGCAACTCCTGGGGTGGTGGTAGTTCACCCCTCCACTTT.

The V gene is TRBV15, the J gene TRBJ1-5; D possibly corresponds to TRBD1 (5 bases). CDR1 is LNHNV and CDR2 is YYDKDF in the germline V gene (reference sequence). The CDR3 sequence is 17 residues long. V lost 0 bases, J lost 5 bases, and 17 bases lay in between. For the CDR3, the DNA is TGTGCCACCAGCAGAGAGGGGCTCGGGGGGAGCCATCAGCCCCAGCATTTT. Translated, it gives CATSREGLGGSHQPQHF.